One sample yielded the 4 T cell receptor beta chains listed below, sequenced in a study of TIL therapy for anti-PD-1-resistant metastatic lung cancer. The immunoSEQ assay was v3. The assay was immunoSEQ multiplex PCR, and TCRdb's table has in-frame clones only and misses some. In the table there are 36,000 or so clones, over 70% of which are singletons. The time point denotes: pre-treatment sample, taken before nivolumab and TIL therapy. The source was blood, collected at baseline. The receptors come from a person aged 25 to 79 with non-small cell lung cancer.

This rearrangement joins TRBV29-1 to TRBJ2-1; 9 nucleotides align to TRBD2. The length of the CDR3 is 15 residues. V gave up 6 bases and J gave up 0 bases; unmatched junction bases: 6. Germline CDR1 reads SQVTM; CDR2 reads ANQGSEA. In DNA form, the CDR3 reads TGCAGCGTCCAGGGACTAGCCGGCTCCTACAATGAGCAGTTCTTC. Translating gives CSVQGLAGSYNEQFF.

This chain connects TRBV19 to TRBJ1-4; tentative D call: TRBD1 (6 bases). Trimming removed 8 bases from V and 7 bases from J, with 17 bases in between. CDR3 length: 14 residues. Per the germline V gene, CDR1 is LNHDA and CDR2 is SQIVND (reference sequence). CDR3 loop: CASSAGTLGEKLFF. CDR3 sequence (DNA): TGTGCCAGTTCAGCCGGGACACTAGGTGAAAAACTGTTTTTT.

This chain links TRBV4-3 with TRBJ1-4; D is ambiguous. Trimming took 6 bases from V and 5 from J, leaving 13 bases between them. Per germline, CDR1 LGHNA and CDR2 YSLEER. The CDR3 contains 14 residues. CDR3 residues: CASSRVTLNEKLFF. The CDR3 coding sequence is TGCGCCAGCAGTAGAGTCACCCTAAATGAAAAACTGTTTTTT.

This chain connects TRBV7-2 to TRBJ2-5; TRBD2 is a possible D gene (5 bases). Germline CDR1 reads SGHTA; CDR2 reads FQGNSA. The CDR3 is 13 amino acids. V gave up 9 bases and J gave up 9 bases, with 20 bases separating them. This CDR3 reads CASKDWRFGAQYF. CDR3 coding DNA: TGTGCCAGTAAGGACTGGAGGTTTGGGGCCCAGTACTTC.